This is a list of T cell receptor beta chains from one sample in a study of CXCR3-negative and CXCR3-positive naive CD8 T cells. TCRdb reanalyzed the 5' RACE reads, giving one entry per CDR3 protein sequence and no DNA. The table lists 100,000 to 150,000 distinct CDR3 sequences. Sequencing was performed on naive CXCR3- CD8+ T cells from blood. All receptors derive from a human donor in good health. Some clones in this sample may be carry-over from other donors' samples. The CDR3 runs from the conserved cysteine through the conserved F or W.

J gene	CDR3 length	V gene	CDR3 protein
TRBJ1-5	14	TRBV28	CASSFPNSNQPQHF
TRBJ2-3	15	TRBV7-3	CASSHGLFSTDTQYF
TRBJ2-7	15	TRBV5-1	CASSKTGTGDYEQYF
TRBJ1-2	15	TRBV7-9	CASSDPQDINYGYTF
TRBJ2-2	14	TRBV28	CASSLGWDTGELFF
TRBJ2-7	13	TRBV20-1	CSASGLAGVEQYF
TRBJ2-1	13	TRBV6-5	CASSYGRGNEQFF
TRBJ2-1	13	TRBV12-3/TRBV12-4	CASSLEVQEEQFF
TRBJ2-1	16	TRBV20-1	CSAREWASGRNNEQFF
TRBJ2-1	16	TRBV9	CASSVELAGGYNEQFF
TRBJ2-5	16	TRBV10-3	CAISGGRGSLQETQYF
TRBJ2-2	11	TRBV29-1	CSVTYLGELFF
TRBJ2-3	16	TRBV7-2	CASSLGSGLGIDTQYF
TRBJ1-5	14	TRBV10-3	CAISEGQGIQPQHF
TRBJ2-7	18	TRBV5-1	CASSLGAVTSGRGREQYF
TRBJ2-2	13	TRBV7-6	CASSSTGPGELFF
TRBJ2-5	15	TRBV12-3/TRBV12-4	CASSFGLAGRETQYF
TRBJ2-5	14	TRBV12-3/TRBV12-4	CASSFQGFEETQYF
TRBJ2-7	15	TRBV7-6	CASSYQPGTPHEQYF
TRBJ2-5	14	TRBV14	CASSQDGNQETQYF
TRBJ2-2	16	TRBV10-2	CASSESPWAYVGELFF
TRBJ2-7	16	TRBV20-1	CSARDLAGLDLREQYF
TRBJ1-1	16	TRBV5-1	CASSPWTDSRNTEAFF
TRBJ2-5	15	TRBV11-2	CASSQEREVRETQYF
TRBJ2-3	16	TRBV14	CASSQARRGPTDTQYF
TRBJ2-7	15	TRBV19	CASSPTGPRTYEQYF
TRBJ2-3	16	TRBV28	CASSSQKGQGPDTQYF
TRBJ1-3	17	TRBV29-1	CGVEMFGAGTPGNTIYF
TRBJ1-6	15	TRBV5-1	CASSLEPGPLLTLHF
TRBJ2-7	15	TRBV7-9	CASSSLAGVDNEQYF
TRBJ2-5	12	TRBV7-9	CASSPGLETQYF
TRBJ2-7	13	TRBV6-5	CASTGRLSYEQYF
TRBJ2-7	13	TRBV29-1	CSANWGEGYEQYF
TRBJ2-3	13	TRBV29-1	CSVPGLGTDTQYF
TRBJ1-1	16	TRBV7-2	CASSLLTAQMNTEAFF
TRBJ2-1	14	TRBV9	CASSARTGNDEQFF
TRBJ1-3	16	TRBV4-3	CASSQDRASSGNTIYF
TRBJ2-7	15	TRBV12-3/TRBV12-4	CASTVSSDRVYEQYF
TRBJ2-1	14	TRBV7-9	CASSYPGQGAEQFF
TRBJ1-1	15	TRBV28	CASSLLAESDTEAFF
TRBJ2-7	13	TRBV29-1	CSAATGDSYEQYF
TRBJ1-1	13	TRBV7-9	CASSVQERPEAFF
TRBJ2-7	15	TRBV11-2	CASSFGRGSSYEQYF
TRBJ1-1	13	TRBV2	CASVTGRNTEAFF
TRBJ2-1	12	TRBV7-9	CASSLGFYEQFF
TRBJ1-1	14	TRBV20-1	CSANRRGMNTEAFF